A single sample gave rise to the 27 T cell receptor beta chains below, sequenced in a study of blood T cell repertoires in COVID-19. The data were produced by immunoSEQ multiplex PCR, yet TCRdb's version contains in-frame clones alone and is incomplete. The sample lists 180,000 or so clones, about 85% seen once, with 9.8% in the top ten. The sequencing sample was made of peripheral blood. The receptors were gathered from a woman older than 75 with acute or convalescent COVID-19.

This clone was picked up one time. V gene TRBV19 combines with J gene TRBJ2-6, with TRBD1 matching 7 bases. This CDR3 comprises 18 residues. V gave up 4 bases and J gave up 3 bases; unmatched junction bases: 12. Germline V gene sequence: CDR1 LNHDA, CDR2 SQIVND (reference sequence). The CDR3 region is CASSTYSRQGGGANVLTF. In DNA, the CDR3 is TGTGCCAGTAGTACCTACAGCCGACAGGGCGGTGGGGCCAACGTCCTGACTTTC.

CDR3 nucleotide sequence: TGTGCCTGGAGTGTACTAGAGGGTGCGGGTTCACCCCTCCACTTT. Its translation: CAWSVLEGAGSPLHF. The V and J genes are TRBV30 and TRBJ1-6, with D unclear. V was shortened by 0 bases and J by 9 bases, with 15 bases between the two germline ends. The CDR3 extends over 15 amino acids. CDR1 is GTSNPN and CDR2 is SVGIG in the germline V gene (reference sequence).

The V call is TRBV15, the J call TRBJ1-5; D call uncertain. Deletions cut 0 bases from V and 3 bases from J, with 9 bases between. The germline CDR1 and CDR2 sequences are LNHNV and YYDKDF (reference sequence). The CDR3 runs 15 residues. CDR3 bases: TGTGCCACCAGCAGAGATATCGGGAACAATCAGCCCCAGCATTTT. Translated: CATSRDIGNNQPQHF.

This chain joins TRBV5-4 and TRBJ2-1; tentative D call: TRBD1 (5 bases). Germline V lookup: CDR1 SGHNT, CDR2 YYREEE (reference sequence). The V and J ends lost 4 bases and 0 bases respectively, with 14 bases between them. CDR3 length: 16 residues. The CDR3 sequence: CASSLRQGFSYNEQFF. The CDR3 nucleotides read TGTGCCAGCAGCCTGCGGCAGGGTTTCTCCTACAATGAGCAGTTCTTC.

The V and J genes are TRBV19 and TRBJ2-1, with 10 bases fitting TRBD1. V dropped 7 bases and J dropped 2; count of bases not matched to a gene: 5. This CDR3 comprises 15 residues. The V gene's germline CDR1 is LNHDA and CDR2 SQIVND (reference sequence). The CDR3 spells CASTTGTGAYNEQFF. CDR3 nucleotide sequence: TGTGCCAGTACCACCGGGACAGGGGCCTACAATGAGCAGTTCTTC.

The chain uses TRBV24-1 and TRBJ1-2; 9 bases are a match to TRBD1. V dropped 7 bases and J dropped 6; count of bases not matched to a gene: 11. The CDR3 extends over 15 amino acids. CDR1 KGHDR and CDR2 SFDVKD come from the germline V gene. CDR3 nucleotides: TGTGCCACCAGACCCGCCCCGGGACAGGGAGATGGCTACACCTTC. Its translation: CATRPAPGQGDGYTF.

This chain links TRBV7-9 with TRBJ1-2; 8 positions agree with TRBD1. With 0 bases clipped from V and 7 bases from J, the junction kept 1 base outside the gene matches. CDR1 and CDR2 (germline): SEHNR, FQNEAQ (reference sequence). The CDR3 spans 13 residues. CDR3 nucleotide sequence: TGTGCCAGCAGCTTAGCGACAGGGGTTGGCTACACCTTC. It encodes CASSLATGVGYTF.

Comment on this clone: Other DNA sequences within the sample encode an identical CDR3. This sequence joins TRBV28 and TRBJ2-2; 7 bases align to TRBD1. The CDR3 is made up of 14 amino acids. Germline V gene sequence: CDR1 MDHEN, CDR2 SYDVKM. V trimming: 6 bases; J trimming: 5 bases; junction bases outside the gene matches: 6. The CDR3 nucleotides read TGTGCCAGCAGCTCATCAGGGGGAACCGGGGAGCTGTTTTTT. This sequence encodes CASSSSGGTGELFF.

This clone was detected only a few times. The chain carries TRBV19 and TRBJ1-1; perhaps TRBD1 as D (6 bases). The CDR3 runs 14 residues. With 9 bases removed from V and 1 base from J, the gap between germline ends came to 15 bases. The V gene's germline CDR1 is LNHDA and CDR2 SQIVND (reference sequence). The CDR3 nucleotides are TGTGCCAGCCCACGGACAGACTCGAACACTGAAGCTTTCTTT. Protein product: CASPRTDSNTEAFF.

The chain has TRBV27 and TRBJ2-3; TRBD1 is a possible D gene (6 bases). V was shortened by 3 bases and J by 3 bases, with 13 bases between the two germline ends. The germline V gene encodes CDR1 MNHEY and CDR2 SMNVEV (reference sequence). This CDR3 is 15 amino acids long. The CDR3 reads CASSFQGIQTDTQYF. The CDR3 DNA reads as TGTGCCAGCAGTTTCCAGGGGATCCAGACAGATACGCAGTATTTT.

V is TRBV27 and J is TRBJ1-3, with D hard to call. The CDR3 is 13 residues long. Germline V lookup: CDR1 MNHEY, CDR2 SMNVEV (reference sequence). Trimming stripped 5 bases from V and 0 bases from J, with 5 bases between. The CDR3 loop is CASSLYSGNTIYF. The CDR3 region has the DNA TGTGCCAGCAGTCTTTACTCTGGAAACACCATATATTTT.

CDR3 DNA sequence: TGTGCCAGCAGCTACAGGGGAGGTAACGAGCAGTACTTC. Encoded protein: CASSYRGGNEQYF. The chain couples TRBV27 to TRBJ2-7, with D possibly TRBD1 on 7 matching bases. Germline CDR1 is MNHEY and CDR2 is SMNVEV (reference sequence). The CDR3 is made up of 13 amino acids. V lost 6 bases, J lost 5 bases, and 14 bases lay in between.

The chain has TRBV9 and TRBJ2-1, with TRBD2 matching over 11 bases. Germline V gene lookup returns CDR1 SGDLS and CDR2 YYNGEE. With V trimmed by 3 bases and J by 6 bases, 11 bases remained unmatched. CDR3 size: 17 residues. CDR3 amino acids: CASSASSSGGYSNEQFF. The CDR3 region has the DNA TGTGCCAGCAGCGCCTCCTCTAGCGGGGGGTATTCCAATGAGCAGTTCTTC.

The CDR3 sequence: CASSRDSYNSPLHF. The CDR3 DNA sequence: TGTGCCAGCAGTCGTGACAGCTATAATTCACCCCTCCACTTT. The chain combines TRBV7-3 with TRBJ1-6, with D possibly matching TRBD1 (5 bases). This CDR3 region has 14 residues. The V and J ends lost 6 bases and 3 bases respectively, with 9 bases between them. CDR1 is SGHTA, CDR2 FQGTGA, per germline.

The chain has TRBV11-3 and TRBJ1-3, with 7 bases that match TRBD1. Germline V gives CDR1 SGHNT, CDR2 YENEEA. The CDR3 contains 16 residues. The J segment lost 0 bases and the V segment lost 3 bases, leaving 5 bases of the junction unmatched. The CDR3 spells CASSFAAGGSGNTIYF. The CDR3, as DNA: TGTGCCAGCAGCTTTGCGGCAGGGGGCTCTGGAAACACCATATATTTT.

The chain uses TRBV7-2 and TRBJ2-5; 14 bases agree with TRBD2. There are 18 residues in the CDR3. With 5 bases clipped from V and 5 bases from J, the junction kept 13 bases outside the gene matches. Germline CDR1 SGHTA, CDR2 FQGNSA. The CDR3 DNA follows: TGTGCCAGCAGCCCCAGGGGGGGACTAGCGGGAGTTTGGGAGACCCAGTACTTC. Translation gives CASSPRGGLAGVWETQYF.

The rearrangement links TRBV25-1 to TRBJ2-3, with a weak D call TRBD2 (5 bases). This CDR3 has 14 amino acids. Trimming left V 0 bases short and J 4 bases short, with 8 bases between. The germline V gene has CDR1 MGHDK and CDR2 SYGVNS. The CDR3 sequence is CASSEYRGPDTQYF. Here the CDR3 DNA reads TGTGCCAGCAGTGAATATCGCGGGCCAGATACGCAGTATTTT.

This chain links TRBV10-1 with TRBJ2-2; TRBD1 agrees at 9 bases. The germline V gene has CDR1 WNHNN and CDR2 SYGVQD (reference sequence). The CDR3 totals 15 residues. The V segment lost 5 bases and the J segment 4 bases; nucleotides outside the gene matches: 5. The CDR3 sequence is CASSTGTGLTGELFF. The CDR3 nucleotides are TGCGCCAGCAGTACCGGGACAGGGCTCACCGGGGAGCTGTTTTTT.

This clone occurred once. The CDR3 sequence is CASRRQGTSGRGTGELFF. In nucleotides, the CDR3 is TGTGCCAGTAGGCGACAGGGGACTAGCGGGAGGGGGACCGGGGAGCTGTTTTTT. The rearrangement joins TRBV19 to TRBJ2-2, with 16 bases aligning to TRBD2. V lost 6 bases, J lost 5 bases, and 9 bases stayed unmatched. Germline V gene lookup returns CDR1 LNHDA and CDR2 SQIVND (reference sequence). The CDR3 has 18 residues.

The chain couples TRBV7-2 to TRBJ1-5; 9 nucleotides match TRBD1. This CDR3 contains 14 residues. J lost 5 bases, V lost 5 bases, and 4 bases had no gene match. Germline V gene lookup returns CDR1 SGHTA and CDR2 FQGNSA. Here the CDR3 reads CASSTRQGDQPQHF. CDR3 bases: TGTGCCAGCAGCACCCGACAGGGGGATCAGCCCCAGCATTTT.

The J gene is TRBJ1-5, the V gene TRBV6-5, with D tentatively TRBD1 (5 bases). The CDR3 extends over 13 amino acids. V lost 7 bases to trimming and J lost 2 bases, with 9 bases between them. Germline-derived CDR1 and CDR2 are MNHEY and SVGAGI. The DNA of the CDR3 is TGTGCCAGCACGGACACCCGCAATCAGCCCCAGCATTTT. The encoded protein is CASTDTRNQPQHF.

The chain recombines TRBV6-2 or TRBV6-3 with TRBJ2-7; D is perhaps TRBD1 (5 bases). This CDR3 region has 15 residues. The V and J ends lost 2 bases and 0 bases respectively, with 11 bases between them. Germline loops: CDR1 MNHEY, CDR2 SVGEGT. The DNA of the CDR3 is TGTGCCAGCAGTTACAGGGGTCCCTCCTCCTACGAGCAGTACTTC. Translation gives CASSYRGPSSYEQYF.

The chain has TRBV18 and TRBJ1-5; D may be TRBD1 (5 bases). This CDR3 comprises 13 residues. The germline V gene has CDR1 KGHSH and CDR2 LQKENI. The germline V and J ends were trimmed by 6 bases and 5 bases, with 11 bases remaining between them. The CDR3 protein is CASSLGPDQPQHF. DNA for the CDR3: TGTGCCAGCTCGTTGGGGCCTGATCAGCCCCAGCATTTT.

The genes are TRBV5-1 and TRBJ1-2; 9 nucleotides match TRBD1. CDR1 is SGHRS, CDR2 YFSETQ, per germline. V shed 4 bases and J 2 bases; nucleotides not matched to a gene: 6. The CDR3 runs 15 residues. The CDR3 sequence is CASSPGTGSNYGYTF. The DNA for the CDR3 is TGCGCCAGCAGCCCCGGGACAGGGAGCAACTATGGCTACACCTTC.

The genes are TRBV30 and TRBJ2-5; possible D gene TRBD1, 5 bases. CDR1 GTSNPN and CDR2 SVGIG come from the germline V gene (reference sequence). This CDR3 contains 14 residues. V was clipped by 0 bases and J by 7 bases, with 15 bases between them. The CDR3: CAWSVSSRVGTQYF. For the CDR3, the DNA is TGTGCCTGGAGTGTATCCAGCAGGGTGGGGACCCAGTACTTC.

The chain couples TRBV12-3 or TRBV12-4 to TRBJ1-2; D unresolved. The CDR3 consists of 13 residues. Between the trimmed V and J ends, which lost 4 bases and 6 bases, there was a span of 12 bases. The CDR3 sequence: CASSWLRSDGYTF. The CDR3 nucleotides are TGTGCCAGCAGTTGGCTGAGGAGCGATGGCTACACCTTC.

The chain joins TRBV9 to TRBJ2-1; no clear D gene. The CDR3 length is 14 residues. Germline V gene sequence: CDR1 SGDLS, CDR2 YYNGEE. The V gene lost 0 bases and the J gene lost 4 bases, with 8 bases spanning the gap. CDR3 DNA sequence: TGTGCCAGCAGCGTAGACCCACAATACAATGAGCAGTTCTTC. This sequence encodes CASSVDPQYNEQFF.